What follows are 13 T cell receptor beta chains derived from one specimen sequenced in a study of blood T cell repertoires in COVID-19 (dated by TCRdb to the early 2020s). The method was the immunoSEQ multiplex PCR assay. This immuneACCESS table, as held by TCRdb, lists in-frame sequences with V and J called but not all clones. Of the missing ones, under half trace to an unresolved V gene in checked studies; the others have no known cause. The sample contains about 180,000 clones, roughly 85% of them found a single time. The ten largest clones capture about 26% of the sample. The sample taken for sequencing was peripheral blood. These receptors came from a woman in her 70s with acute or convalescent COVID-19.

The gene calls are TRBV9 and TRBJ1-2, with 9 bases that match TRBD1. The CDR3 is made up of 15 amino acids. V lost 4 bases and J lost 4; bases outside the gene matches: 8. CDR1 SGDLS and CDR2 YYNGEE come from the germline V gene. DNA for the CDR3: TGTGCCAGCAGCCCAGGACAGGGGAGGATCTATGGCTACACCTTC. It yields the protein CASSPGQGRIYGYTF.

The rearrangement uses TRBV7-6 and TRBJ2-1, with 8 bases that match TRBD2. Germline-derived CDR1 and CDR2 are SGHVS and FNYEAQ. Trimming removed 5 bases from V and 0 bases from J; junction bases left unmatched: 3. The CDR3 contains 15 residues. The CDR3 nucleotides read TGTGCCAGCAGCCAGCGGGAGAGCTCCTACAATGAGCAGTTCTTC. It codes for CASSQRESSYNEQFF.

The chain combines TRBV24-1 with TRBJ1-2; unclear D gene. CDR3 length equals 15 residues. Germline V gene sequence: CDR1 KGHDR, CDR2 SFDVKD. V lost 7 bases to trimming and J lost 8 bases, with 22 bases between them. The DNA of the CDR3 is TGTGCCACCAGCGACATTTCTGGGGAGTACACCGGCTACACCTTC. This encodes CATSDISGEYTGYTF.

The CDR3 is CASSPRGDYNSPLHF. DNA for the CDR3: TGTGCCAGCAGCCCCCGGGGAGACTATAATTCACCCCTCCACTTT. The chain is built from TRBV7-2 and TRBJ1-6; no definite D call. CDR1 is SGHTA and CDR2 is FQGNSA in the germline V gene. The V end was cut by 5 bases, the J end by 3 bases, with 11 bases between. The CDR3 is 15 residues long.

V and J are TRBV7-2 and TRBJ2-3; TRBD2 matches at 12 bases. The CDR3 covers 16 residues. Germline values: CDR1 SGHTA, CDR2 FQGNSA. The V gene end was trimmed by 5 bases and the J gene end by 5 bases; junction bases not matched to a gene: 8. CDR3 residues: CASSPRLAGAGDTQYF. As DNA, the CDR3 is TGTGCCAGCAGCCCAAGACTAGCGGGAGCTGGAGATACGCAGTATTTT.

The chain couples TRBV27 to TRBJ1-1; TRBD1 matches at 8 bases. Germline V lookup: CDR1 MNHEY, CDR2 SMNVEV (reference sequence). Trimming removed 8 bases from V and 4 bases from J; junction bases left unmatched: 18. This CDR3 comprises 17 residues. In nucleotides, the CDR3 is TGTGCCAGCCAGTCCTATGGACAGGGCCCTCGTCCCACTGAAGCTTTCTTT. It yields the protein CASQSYGQGPRPTEAFF.

The CDR3 nucleotides read TGTGCCAGCAGCTTAGCGAGGGTTTCCCAAGCTTTCTTT. Encoded protein: CASSLARVSQAFF. The chain employs TRBV7-8 and TRBJ1-1, with no clear D. Germline CDR1 reads SGHVS; CDR2 reads FQNEAQ. This CDR3 contains 13 residues. Trimming stripped 0 bases from V and 9 bases from J, with 11 bases between.

This clone was detected only a few times. The chain recombines TRBV7-9 with TRBJ2-3; 7 bases match TRBD2. The V gene end was trimmed by 1 base and the J gene end by 2 bases; junction bases not matched to a gene: 6. The CDR3 is 16 amino acids. Germline values: CDR1 SEHNR, CDR2 FQNEAQ (reference sequence). The CDR3 here is CASSLGPGRITDTQYF. The CDR3 coding sequence is TGTGCCAGCAGCTTAGGGCCCGGGAGGATCACAGATACGCAGTATTTT.

J is TRBJ2-2 and V is TRBV7-8; maybe TRBD2 (6 bases). There are 16 residues in the CDR3. Deletions cut 0 bases from V and 7 bases from J, with 15 bases between. The germline gives CDR1 SGHVS, CDR2 FQNEAQ. The CDR3 DNA is TGTGCCAGCAGCTTAGCGGGGGGACGGCCAGGCGGGGAGCTGTTTTTT. It translates to CASSLAGGRPGGELFF. The entire variable domain, with the rest obtained from reference TRBV7-8 and TRBJ2-2, is as follows: GAGVSQSPRYKVAKRGQDVALRCDPISGHVSLFWYQQALGQGPEFLTYFQNEAQLDKSGLPSDRFFAERPEGSVSTLKIQRTQQEDSAVYLCASSLAGGRPGGELFFGEGSRLTVL.

The genes are TRBV5-1 and TRBJ1-2; 8 positions match TRBD1. V lost 4 bases to trimming and J lost 4 bases; unmatched junction nucleotides: 9. The length of the CDR3 is 15 residues. Germline CDR1 and CDR2: SGHRS and YFSETQ. The CDR3 reads CASSPGWQGAYGYTF. The CDR3, as DNA: TGCGCCAGCAGCCCGGGTTGGCAGGGGGCCTATGGCTACACCTTC.

The CDR3 region has the DNA TGTGCCAGCAGCCAAGGAGAGGGCGAAAATGGCTACACCTTC. It specifies CASSQGEGENGYTF. The V gene is TRBV3-1 (or the pseudogene TRBV3-2), the J gene TRBJ1-2; D not certain. The CDR3 has 14 amino acids. Deletions cut 1 base from V and 6 bases from J, with 12 bases between. Germline V gene data show CDR1 as LGHDT and CDR2 as YNNKEL (reference sequence).

The CDR3 loop is CASSPQQGAGYTF. The CDR3 region has the DNA TGTGCCAGCAGCCCCCAACAGGGAGCTGGCTACACCTTC. This chain connects TRBV12-3 or TRBV12-4 to TRBJ1-2; D might be TRBD1 (6 bases). V lost 6 bases to trimming and J lost 7 bases, with 15 bases between them. The CDR3 has 13 residues.

Remarks on this clone: Lacking the conserved final phenylalanine or tryptophan, this CDR3 likely reflects a read error. No DNA is shown, since the ends of the CDR3 on it are uncertain; the CDR3 is the one TCRdb lists. This chain joins TRBV19 and TRBJ2-7; the DNA was not used to check the table's D call, TRBD2. The germline gives CDR1 LNHDA, CDR2 SQIVND (reference sequence). The CDR3 is 13 residues long, counting both termini. The CDR3 protein is CASSIFGSGRAKA.